Following are 2 T cell receptor beta chains from one sample sequenced in a study of T-cell memory formation after mild COVID-19. TCRdb independently ran MiXCR on the 5' RACE reads; one entry per CDR3 protein. This sample has some 200,000 distinct CDR3 sequences, with roughly 10% found just once. Sequencing was done on a sample of PBMCs or a T cell subset sorted from them (not recorded which). The receptors stem from a man aged 18 to 29 who had mild COVID-19 (a few samples of this study predate the infection). Cell type and time point are not known.

Ten or more counts support this clonotype. The chain has TRBV7-9 and TRBJ2-2, with D uncertain. The V and J ends lost 7 bases and 0 bases respectively, with 15 bases between them. CDR1 and CDR2 (germline): SEHNR, FQNEAQ (reference sequence). The CDR3 loop spans 16 amino acids. Written as DNA, the CDR3 is TGTGCCAGCACCCTCTTTTCCCCCGCGAACACCGGGGAGCTGTTTTTT. Residues: CASTLFSPANTGELFF.

This clonotype was observed a few times. V is TRBV25-1 and J is TRBJ2-1, with 9 bases identical to TRBD1. The V segment lost 8 bases and the J segment 5 bases; nucleotides outside the gene matches: 13. The CDR3 runs 16 residues. The germline V gene encodes CDR1 MGHDK and CDR2 SYGVNS. This chain's CDR3 is CASQPPAGTGHNEQFF. The CDR3 DNA reads as TGTGCCAGCCAACCCCCGGCCGGGACAGGGCACAATGAGCAGTTCTTC.